A single sample gave rise to the 21 T cell receptor beta chains below, sequenced in a study of beta chain features in type 1 diabetes (dated by TCRdb to the late 2010s). Library method: the immunoSEQ multiplex PCR assay. The entire isolated RNA was reverse transcribed using the High Capacity cDNA Reverse Transcription Kit, and thus expressed TCRB transcripts were sequenced. In its TCRdb copy, this immuneACCESS table keeps in-frame sequences only and misses some clones. Where compared with another copy, unresolved V genes explain less than half of these, and the others have no known cause. This sample comprises under 450,000 clones, approximately 15% of them detected only once. The ten largest clones represent roughly 0.04% of the sample. The source material was naive CD4+ T cells from blood. The cell subset or site tag for this specimen amounts to: true naive CD4+ T cells. All receptors derive from a man aged 30 to 39 in good health.

This clone appeared a few times. This chain uses TRBV29-1 with TRBJ2-5; D gene uncertain. Trimming took 6 bases from V and 2 from J, leaving 19 bases between them. CDR3 length: 15 amino acids. Germline CDR1 is SQVTM and CDR2 is ANQGSEA. CDR3 in DNA: TGCAGCGTCCCAAAGGCCCCCGGCATGCAAGAGACCCAGTACTTC. Residues: CSVPKAPGMQETQYF.

This clone has a handful of counts. V and J are TRBV4-3 and TRBJ1-1; no firm D call. Deletions cut 2 bases from V and 0 bases from J, with 4 bases between. The length of the CDR3 is 13 residues. CDR1 is LGHNA, CDR2 YSLEER, per germline. CDR3 coding DNA: TGCGCCAGCAGCCAAAGTCTGAACACTGAAGCTTTCTTT. Its translation: CASSQSLNTEAFF.

The rearrangement uses TRBV5-1 and TRBJ2-2; D not resolved. The germline CDR1 and CDR2 sequences are SGHRS and YFSETQ. V lost 5 bases to trimming and J lost 1 base, with 12 bases between them. This CDR3 region has 15 residues. Here the CDR3 DNA reads TGCGCCAGCAGTCCTCATCTCTGGAACACCGGGGAGCTGTTTTTT. Amino acids: CASSPHLWNTGELFF.

The chain uses TRBV30 and TRBJ1-5; weak D call: TRBD1 (6 bases). Trimming shortened V by 0 bases and J by 11 bases, and 14 bases separated the two germline ends. There are 13 residues in the CDR3. CDR1 GTSNPN and CDR2 SVGIG come from the germline V gene (reference sequence). The CDR3 here is CAWSVREGEAQHF. The CDR3 bases are TGTGCCTGGAGTGTACGGGAGGGGGAGGCCCAGCATTTT. The variable domain in full, completed from reference TRBV30 and TRBJ1-5, reads SQTIHQWPATLVQPVGSPLSLECTVEGTSNPNLYWYRQAAGRGLQLLFYSVGIGQISSEVPQNLSASRPQDRQFILSSKKLLLSDSGFYLCAWSVREGEAQHFGDGTRLSIL.

The chain links TRBV4-3 to TRBJ2-5, with 12 bases that match TRBD1. CDR1 LGHNA and CDR2 YSLEER come from the germline V gene. The ends lost 1 base at V and 2 bases at J; junction bases unmatched: 5. The CDR3 contains 17 residues. The CDR3 loop is CASSQGDRGRWQETQYF. In nucleotides, the CDR3 is TGCGCCAGCAGCCAAGGGGACAGGGGGCGTTGGCAAGAGACCCAGTACTTC.

The chain uses TRBV14 and TRBJ2-7; D possibly corresponds to TRBD1 (6 bases). Trimming removed 8 bases from V and 3 bases from J, with 14 bases in between. There are 13 residues in the CDR3. Germline V gives CDR1 SGHDN, CDR2 FVKESK. CDR3 protein: CASPRNRDYEQYF. The CDR3, as DNA: TGTGCCAGCCCAAGAAACAGGGACTACGAGCAGTACTTC. The full variable domain, completed using reference TRBV14 and TRBJ2-7, is EAGVTQFPSHSVIEKGQTVTLRCDPISGHDNLYWYRRVMGKEIKFLLHFVKESKQDESGMPNNRFLAERTGGTYSTLKVQPAELEDSGVYFCASPRNRDYEQYFGPGTRLTVT.

The sample holds a few counts of this clone. CDR3 nucleotides: TGTGCCAGCATATTCGGAAGTACCACTGAAGCTTTCTTT. Translated, it gives CASIFGSTTEAFF. This chain joins TRBV7-9 and TRBJ1-1, with D hard to call. The V end lost 7 bases, the J end lost 4 bases, and 13 bases lay between the germline ends. This CDR3 region has 13 residues. The germline V gene encodes CDR1 SEHNR and CDR2 FQNEAQ (reference sequence).

The gene calls are TRBV2 and TRBJ1-1; maybe TRBD1 (6 bases). Germline V gene data show CDR1 as SNHLY and CDR2 as FYNNEI. CDR3 length: 15 amino acids. V gave up 5 bases and J gave up 2 bases, with 15 bases separating them. The CDR3 here is CASSTSGTRNTEAFF. The CDR3, as DNA: TGTGCCAGCAGTACATCCGGGACACGAAACACTGAAGCTTTCTTT.

The genes are TRBV6-4 and TRBJ2-1; D remains ambiguous. V lost 2 bases, J lost 10 bases, and 6 bases lay in between. Germline CDR1 MRHNA, CDR2 SNTAGT. CDR3 length equals 11 residues. DNA for the CDR3: TGTGCCAGCAGTGACGGAGCCGAGCAGTTCTTC. It codes for CASSDGAEQFF.

This rearrangement joins TRBV5-6 to TRBJ2-1; D uncertain. CDR1 and CDR2 (germline): SGHDT, YYEEEE. The CDR3 extends over 12 amino acids. Trimming removed 5 bases from V and 3 bases from J, with 6 bases in between. CDR3: CASRTDYNEQFF. The CDR3 DNA follows: TGTGCCAGCAGGACGGACTACAATGAGCAGTTCTTC.

This clone came up once. This chain joins TRBV18 and TRBJ2-5; D is possibly TRBD1 or TRBD2 (5 bases each). Trimming left V 3 bases short and J 5 bases short, with 19 bases between. CDR1 KGHSH and CDR2 LQKENI come from the germline V gene. This CDR3 spans 16 amino acids. CDR3 sequence reads: CASSPLGPNQGETQYF. The CDR3, as DNA: TGTGCCAGCTCACCGCTGGGACCTAATCAAGGGGAGACCCAGTACTTC.

The chain combines TRBV10-3 with TRBJ2-7, with TRBD2 matching over 11 bases. The ends lost 11 bases at V and 3 bases at J; junction bases unmatched: 6. This CDR3 region has 13 residues. Germline CDR1 is ENHRY and CDR2 is SYGVKD. The CDR3 DNA is TGTGCCTCCCGACTAGCGGGGAGCTACGAGCAGTACGTC. As protein: CASRLAGSYEQYV.

A note on this clone: An end of the junction differs from the germline gene, which may be a read error. The rearrangement joins TRBV30 to TRBJ1-2; D ambiguous. The CDR3 is made up of 8 amino acids. Germline V gene data show CDR1 as GTSNPN and CDR2 as SVGIG (reference sequence). The CDR3 sequence: CAWSVTPF. Here the CDR3 DNA reads TGTGCCTGGAGTGTCACCCCTTTC.

The chain couples TRBV29-1 to TRBJ1-4; no reliable D call. V lost 0 bases to trimming and J lost 7 bases, with 0 bases between them. Per germline, CDR1 SQVTM and CDR2 ANQGSEA. The CDR3 extends over 10 amino acids. The CDR3 region is CSVEDEKLFF. In DNA, the CDR3 is TGCAGCGTTGAAGATGAAAAACTGTTTTTT.

Worth noting for this clone: Other DNA sequences in the sample encode the same CDR3. The chain employs TRBV7-2 and TRBJ1-5; no clear D. V lost 4 bases and J lost 1, with 5 bases in between. The CDR3 totals 13 residues. The germline V gene has CDR1 SGHTA and CDR2 FQGNSA. As DNA, the CDR3 is TGTGCCAGCAGCTCAGACAGCAATCAGCCCCAGCATTTT. Translated, it gives CASSSDSNQPQHF. The full variable domain, in which reference TRBV7-2 and TRBJ1-5 provide the parts outside the CDR3, is GAGVSQSPSNKVTEKGKDVELRCDPISGHTALYWYRQSLGQGLEFLIYFQGNSAPDKSGLPSDRFSAERTGGSVSTLTIQRTQQEDSAVYLCASSSDSNQPQHFGDGTRLSIL.

This rearrangement joins TRBV6-5 to TRBJ2-3; D perhaps matches TRBD2 (5 bases). CDR3 length: 13 residues. V lost 2 bases and J 9 bases, leaving 12 bases between the germline ends. Germline loops: CDR1 MNHEY, CDR2 SVGAGI. The CDR3 loop reads CASSYRSSGTQYF. In DNA, the CDR3 is TGTGCCAGCAGTTACCGATCCAGCGGCACGCAGTATTTT.

This clone has more than one count but fewer than ten. V and J are TRBV28 and TRBJ2-1, with D perhaps TRBD1 (6 bases). Between the trimmed V and J ends, which lost 3 bases and 0 bases, there was a span of 9 bases. Germline V gives CDR1 MDHEN, CDR2 SYDVKM. The CDR3 sequence is 15 residues long. Here the CDR3 reads CASSLKQGSYNEQFF. Written as DNA, the CDR3 is TGTGCCAGCAGTTTGAAACAGGGCTCCTACAATGAGCAGTTCTTC.

This clone was seen a few times. The V gene is TRBV11-3, the J gene TRBJ2-5; no clear D. The CDR3 sequence is 12 residues long. CDR1 SGHNT and CDR2 YENEEA come from the germline V gene. The V end lost 5 bases, the J end lost 0 bases, and 4 bases lay between the germline ends. CDR3 DNA sequence: TGTGCCAGCAGCCTCCACCAAGAGACCCAGTACTTC. Its translation: CASSLHQETQYF.

CDR3 residues: CASSQSRALRTGELFF. As DNA, the CDR3 is TGCGCCAGCAGCCAATCCAGGGCCTTGCGCACCGGGGAGCTGTTTTTT. The rearrangement uses TRBV4-3 and TRBJ2-2; tentative D call: TRBD1 (5 bases). The V and J ends lost 2 bases and 4 bases respectively, with 14 bases between them. Germline V gene sequence: CDR1 LGHNA, CDR2 YSLEER. This CDR3 has 16 amino acids.

V is TRBV9 and J is TRBJ2-2; D is undetermined. Trimming left V 1 base short and J 3 bases short, with 7 bases between. Germline loops: CDR1 SGDLS, CDR2 YYNGEE. The CDR3 totals 14 residues. CDR3 sequence (DNA): TGTGCCAGCAGCGTAATGTCTGACACCGGGGAGCTGTTTTTT. It yields the protein CASSVMSDTGELFF.

The rearrangement joins TRBV7-9 to TRBJ2-3, with D perhaps TRBD1 or TRBD2 (5 bases each). V lost 5 bases and J lost 2, with 17 bases in between. The length of the CDR3 is 16 residues. The germline gives CDR1 SEHNR, CDR2 FQNEAQ (reference sequence). CDR3 sequence reads: CASSPGLGVFTDTQYF. The CDR3 region has the DNA TGTGCCAGCAGCCCGGGGCTTGGGGTCTTCACAGATACGCAGTATTTT.